Described below is a single T cell receptor (beta chain) sequence and its context. The antigen is undetermined. Described time point: week 23, last vaccination. What each vaccine dose contained was 300 ug of mutant IDH1 20-mer peptide, accompanied by topical imiquimod. Some clones are missing from TCRdb's copy, which holds only in-frame ones; the method was immunoSEQ multiplex PCR. Of more than 55,000 clones listed, around 80% were seen once; the top ten hold 7.5% to 10%. These data originate in a study of a mutant IDH1 vaccine in newly diagnosed glioma. General observations from the study: Vaccine-induced immune responses occurred in 80% to 95% of patients.

V lost 5 bases and J 2 bases, leaving 19 bases between the germline ends. Germline lookup yields CDR1 SGHNT and CDR2 YENEEA. This CDR3 region has 17 residues. The starting material was PBMCs, obtained from a glioma patient whose treatment included an IDH1 peptide vaccine. This receptor was obtained from a woman in her 40s with glioma. Some clones in this sample may be carry-over from other donors' samples. The V gene is TRBV11-3, the J gene TRBJ1-3, with D possibly being TRBD1 (6 bases). The CDR3 loop is CASSDYRGPGAGNTIYF. CDR3 bases: TGTGCCAGCAGCGATTATCGTGGGCCAGGGGCTGGAAACACCATATATTTT.